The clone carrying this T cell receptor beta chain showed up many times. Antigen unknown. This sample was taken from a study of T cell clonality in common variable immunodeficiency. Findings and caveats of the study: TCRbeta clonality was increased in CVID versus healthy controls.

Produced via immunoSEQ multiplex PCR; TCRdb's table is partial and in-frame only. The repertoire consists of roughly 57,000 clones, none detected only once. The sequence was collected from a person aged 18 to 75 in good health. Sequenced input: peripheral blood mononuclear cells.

CDR3: CASSLRPNTEAFF. The CDR3 DNA, read in part, is TGTGCCAGCAGCTTACGTCCGAACACTGAA. The chain combines TRBV7-3 with TRBJ1-1, with no clear D. The read ends 3 residues before the CDR3 terminus; that terminus is restored from the germline J gene. The germline V and J ends were trimmed by 2 bases and 1 base, with 5 bases remaining between them. The CDR3 spans 13 residues. Germline loops: CDR1 SGHTA, CDR2 FQGTGA.